The sequence of this T cell receptor beta chain was determined in a study of blood T cells in healthy people across ages. Combining a sample-barcoded 5' primer with a J-beta primer mix, a second PCR ran for 7 to 11 cycles. TCRdb reprocessed the 5' RACE reads with MiXCR, giving one entry per CDR3 protein. The profile shows about 1.8 million distinct CDR3 sequences, just under 50% of them singletons. Aged roughly 6 to 90, donors were systemically healthy Caucasians from Russia. Regarding the study as a whole: Because donor CMV status was unknown, expanded clonotype changes were possibly confounded. The study could not conclusively compare naive and antigen-experienced cells, given its unsorted PBMCs.

The CDR3 runs to 19 residues. V dropped 4 bases and J dropped 0; count of bases not matched to a gene: 15. Germline CDR1 reads SNHLY; CDR2 reads FYNNEI. This clonotype was detected only a few times. The target antigen is unknown. Sequences were obtained from blood. The source is a woman in her thirties or forties in good health. This sequence joins TRBV2 and TRBJ2-7; 10 bases line up with TRBD1. The CDR3 coding sequence is TGTGCCAGCAGTGTCGGGGGGACAGGGGAAACCAAAAGCTCCTACGAGCAGTACTTC. Its translation: CASSVGGTGETKSSYEQYF.